This TCR beta chain appears in the sequencing data of a study of blood T cell repertoires in COVID-19. Study as a whole: The study drew acute and convalescent COVID-19 samples from the United States, Italy and Spain. T cells, B-cell-depleted T cells, or PBMCs supplied cDNA or gDNA.

CDR1 MNHEY and CDR2 SMNVEV come from the germline V gene (reference sequence). The CDR3 contains 13 residues. J gave up 2 bases and V 7 bases, and 5 bases lay outside the gene matches. Assay: immunoSEQ multiplex PCR; the TCRdb copy retains only in-frame clones and omits some. Altogether 70,000 or so clones are present, 65% to 85% being singletons, with the ten largest covering under 15%. Source material: peripheral blood. This TCR derives from a man in his fifties or sixties with COVID-19, enrolled during active disease. This rearrangement joins TRBV27 to TRBJ2-7, with TRBD1 matching 7 bases. This chain's CDR3 is CASIEGAPYEQYF. CDR3 coding DNA: TGTGCCAGCATTGAGGGGGCCCCCTACGAGCAGTACTTC.